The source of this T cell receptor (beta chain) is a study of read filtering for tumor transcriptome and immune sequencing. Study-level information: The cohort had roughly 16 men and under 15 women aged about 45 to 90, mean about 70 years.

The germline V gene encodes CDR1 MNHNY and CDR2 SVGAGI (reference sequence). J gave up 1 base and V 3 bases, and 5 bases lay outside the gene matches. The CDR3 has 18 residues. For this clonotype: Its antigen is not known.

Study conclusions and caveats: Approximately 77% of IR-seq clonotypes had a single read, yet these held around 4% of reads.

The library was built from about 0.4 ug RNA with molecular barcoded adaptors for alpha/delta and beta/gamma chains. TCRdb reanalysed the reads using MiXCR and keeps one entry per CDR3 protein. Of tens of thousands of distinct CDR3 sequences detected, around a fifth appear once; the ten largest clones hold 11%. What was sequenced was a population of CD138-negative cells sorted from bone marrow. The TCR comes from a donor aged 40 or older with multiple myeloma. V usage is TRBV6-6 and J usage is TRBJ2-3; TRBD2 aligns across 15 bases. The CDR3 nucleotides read TGTGCCAGCAGTTATCTGGGACTAGCGGGAGGCGGCACAGATACGCAGTATTTT. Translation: CASSYLGLAGGGTDTQYF.